Sequencing of this TCR beta chain was carried out in a study of early stage breast cancer tumors. Study-wide background: ER+/PR+/HER2- status applied to about 75% of the 16 invasive breast tumors. About 8 ER+/PR+/HER2- tumors were invasive ductal; a few were invasive lobular. Findings of the study overall: Compared with adjacent normal breast, tumors showed approximately 2.5-fold denser, more clonal T cells.

V was cut by 1 base and J by 4 bases, with 8 bases left in between. The CDR3 length is 13 residues. CDR1 and CDR2 from the germline V gene are LNHDA and SQIVND (reference sequence). Worth noting for this clone: Its specificity is unknown.

Each sample had two DNA replicates, 0.5 ug blood or roughly 1.4 ug tissue. Some clones are missing from TCRdb's copy, which holds only in-frame ones; the method was immunoSEQ multiplex PCR. The sample lists roughly 57,000 clones, about nine tenths occurring once. This TCR came from a person aged 65 to 79 with breast cancer. Specimen: blood. J is TRBJ2-7 and V is TRBV19, with no clear D. CDR3 protein: CASSIAVSYEQYF. CDR3 nucleotide sequence: TGTGCCAGTAGTATAGCGGTCTCGTACGAGCAGTACTTC. Using reference TRBV19 and TRBJ2-7 for the parts outside the CDR3, the full variable domain is DGGITQSPKYLFRKEGQNVTLSCEQNLNHDAMYWYRQDPGQGLRLIYYSQIVNDFQKGDIAEGYSVSREKKESFPLTVTSAQKNPTAFYLCASSIAVSYEQYFGPGTRLTVT.